Shown below are 8 T cell receptor beta chains from a single sample sequenced in a study of cytomegalovirus exposure and HLA in healthy donors (dated by TCRdb to 2016 to 2017). The library was prepared using the immunoSEQ multiplex PCR assay. The multiplex PCR relied on a mix of 60 forward primers for TCR Vbeta segments and 13 reverse primers for TCR Jbeta segments. The immuneACCESS repertoire file appears here via TCRdb, limited to in-frame rearrangements. These files lack a portion of the clones; in checked studies, under half of the deficit traces to unresolved V genes, and the cause of the others is not known. The record for this sample contains fewer than 250,000 clones. Of the sample, about 1% is held by the ten largest clones. The material sequenced was PBMCs. Receptor source: a woman under 40 in good health and CMV-seropositive.

V and J are TRBV5-1 and TRBJ2-5; TRBD1 matches at 8 bases. The J call may be mistaken, given a closer DNA end match to TRBJ2-7. The CDR3 is made up of 13 amino acids. Germline V gene data show CDR1 as SGHRS and CDR2 as YFSETQ. In DNA form, the CDR3 reads TGCGCCAGCAGCACGGACAGGGTAGACGAGCAGTACTTC. Its protein product is CASSTDRVDEQYF.

This CDR3 reads CASSYPQGQGTYEQYF. The CDR3 bases are TGTGCCAGCAGTTACCCTCAGGGACAGGGGACCTACGAGCAGTACTTC. The rearrangement links TRBV6-6 to TRBJ2-7, with 10 bases aligning to TRBD1. With 2 bases clipped from V and 2 bases from J, the junction kept 6 bases outside the gene matches. Germline V gene lookup returns CDR1 MNHNY and CDR2 SVGAGI (reference sequence). The CDR3 runs 16 residues.

This chain links TRBV28 with TRBJ1-4; D remains unclear. Trimming shortened V by 6 bases and J by 3 bases, and 11 bases separated the two germline ends. The CDR3 length is 14 residues. Germline lookup yields CDR1 MDHEN and CDR2 SYDVKM. The CDR3 loop is CASRFGGPNEKLFF. The CDR3, as DNA: TGTGCCAGCAGATTCGGCGGGCCTAATGAAAAACTGTTTTTT.

The rearrangement joins TRBV27 to TRBJ1-1; 7 bases match TRBD1. The CDR3 loop spans 15 amino acids. The junction had 7 bases not matched to a gene; V was cut back by 6 bases and J by 0 bases. Germline loops: CDR1 MNHEY, CDR2 SMNVEV (reference sequence). In DNA form, the CDR3 reads TGTGCCAGCAGGACCCGGACAGGTGTGAACACTGAAGCTTTCTTT. Translation: CASRTRTGVNTEAFF.

The chain links TRBV19 to TRBJ1-1, with 7 bases that match TRBD1. Per germline, CDR1 LNHDA and CDR2 SQIVND (reference sequence). Trimming cost V 5 bases and J 4 bases; bases outside gene matches: 10. The CDR3 runs 15 residues. The CDR3 nucleotides are TGTGCCAGTAGTTCTACACAGGGGTCGGGCACTGAAGCTTTCTTT. The encoded protein is CASSSTQGSGTEAFF.

This chain connects TRBV5-4 to TRBJ1-4, with a weak D call TRBD1 (6 bases). Per the germline V gene, CDR1 is SGHNT and CDR2 is YYREEE (reference sequence). V gave up 7 bases and J gave up 0 bases, with 10 bases separating them. CDR3 length equals 14 residues. CDR3 amino acids: CASGTGPTNEKLFF. In nucleotides, the CDR3 is TGTGCCAGCGGCACAGGGCCAACTAATGAAAAACTGTTTTTT.

J is TRBJ1-2 and V is TRBV6-6; D possibly corresponds to TRBD1 (5 bases). CDR3 size: 15 residues. The V and J ends lost 6 bases and 2 bases respectively, with 16 bases between them. CDR1 MNHNY and CDR2 SVGAGI come from the germline V gene (reference sequence). CDR3 in amino acids: CASSRARDSNYGYTF. The DNA for the CDR3 is TGTGCCAGCAGCCGCGCCCGAGACAGCAACTATGGCTACACCTTC.

The gene calls are TRBV4-1 and TRBJ1-2; TRBD1 might be the D (6 bases). Per germline, CDR1 MGHRA and CDR2 YSYEKL. CDR3 length: 16 residues. The V end lost 1 base, the J end lost 2 bases, and 14 bases lay between the germline ends. The CDR3 region has the DNA TGCGCCAGCAGCCAAGCAAGGACAGTCTTGAACTATGGCTACACCTTC. The encoded protein is CASSQARTVLNYGYTF.